These 10 T cell receptor beta chains share one sample of origin, sequenced in a study of shared clonotypes between healthy human individuals. Positively selected for CCR7, the CD45RO-negative cells used as naive CD8 cells excluded terminally differentiated effector memory CD45RA+ cells. Using immunoSEQ multiplex PCR, the repertoire was profiled, and TCRdb retains in-frame clones only, with some absent. The sample has around 2,000,000 clones; about 94% are singletons. The specimen sequenced was naive CD8+ T cells sorted from blood. The receptors were gathered from a man between 18 and 35 years old in good health.

In its sample, this clone was seen once. The chain couples TRBV18 to TRBJ2-7; TRBD1 is a possible D gene (6 bases). This CDR3 has 15 amino acids. CDR1 is KGHSH and CDR2 is LQKENI in the germline V gene. Trimming left V 3 bases short and J 2 bases short, with 14 bases between. CDR3: CASSPTIPGAYEQYF. In nucleotides, the CDR3 is TGTGCCAGCTCACCTACCATACCAGGGGCCTACGAGCAGTACTTC.

The J gene is TRBJ1-5, the V gene TRBV4-1; 9 nucleotides line up with TRBD1. The CDR3 totals 17 residues. After removal of 4 bases from V and 0 bases from J, the junction contained 7 bases not matched to a gene. Germline V CDR1 and CDR2: MGHRA, YSYEKL. CDR3 amino acids: CASSLWTGVDSNQPQHF. CDR3 sequence (DNA): TGCGCCAGCAGCCTCTGGACAGGGGTTGATAGCAATCAGCCCCAGCATTTT.

V usage is TRBV13 and J usage is TRBJ2-5, with D possibly matching TRBD2 (6 bases). The CDR3 runs to 15 residues. With 3 bases removed from V and 0 bases from J, the gap between germline ends came to 11 bases. Looked up from germline, CDR1 is PRHDT and CDR2 is FYEKMQ (reference sequence). In nucleotides, the CDR3 is TGTGCCAGCAGCTTGGGCGGAGGGGACCAAGAGACCCAGTACTTC. Encoded protein: CASSLGGGDQETQYF. Filled out from reference TRBV13 and TRBJ2-5, the complete variable domain reads AAGVIQSPRHLIKEKRETATLKCYPIPRHDTVYWYQQGPGQDPQFLISFYEKMQSDKGSIPDRFSAQQFSDYHSELNMSSLELGDSALYFCASSLGGGDQETQYFGPGTRLLVL.

The rearrangement uses TRBV19 and TRBJ2-3; D might be TRBD1 (6 bases). This CDR3 is built from 15 residues. Germline CDR1 reads LNHDA; CDR2 reads SQIVND (reference sequence). V lost 7 bases, J lost 0 bases, and 14 bases lay in between. CDR3 DNA sequence: TGTGCCAGTAACCTTTTGGGGGCAAGCACAGATACGCAGTATTTT. Translated: CASNLLGASTDTQYF.

A note on this clone: Other DNA variants within this sample encode the same CDR3. The V call is TRBV5-4, the J call TRBJ2-7; D remains unclear. Between the trimmed V and J ends, which lost 1 base and 2 bases, there was a span of 10 bases. Germline V gene lookup returns CDR1 SGHNT and CDR2 YYREEE (reference sequence). CDR3 length: 14 amino acids. CDR3 in DNA: TGTGCCAGCAGCTTGCGAGGCTCAACCTACGAGCAGTACTTC. Translating it yields CASSLRGSTYEQYF.

J is TRBJ2-7 and V is TRBV11-2; D is unclear. The length of the CDR3 is 12 residues. V gave up 6 bases and J gave up 7 bases, with 13 bases separating them. From germline, CDR1 is SGHAT and CDR2 FQNNGV. The CDR3 nucleotides read TGTGCCAGCAGACAAAATACTGGGGAGCAGTACTTC. Encoded protein: CASRQNTGEQYF.

This chain connects TRBV27 to TRBJ2-7; 8 bases line up with TRBD1. J was trimmed by 4 bases and V by 2 bases; bases with no gene match: 4. Germline lookup yields CDR1 MNHEY and CDR2 SMNVEV (reference sequence). The CDR3 is 14 residues long. CDR3 amino acids: CASSLPGGEYEQYF. CDR3 nucleotides: TGTGCCAGCAGTTTACCAGGGGGCGAGTACGAGCAGTACTTC.

The rearrangement joins TRBV14 to TRBJ2-6; a possible D gene is TRBD1 (6 bases). Trimming shortened V by 3 bases and J by 4 bases, and 19 bases separated the two germline ends. The CDR3 spans 18 residues. Germline loops: CDR1 SGHDN, CDR2 FVKESK. The CDR3 DNA is TGTGCCAGCAGCCAGTTCCGGGACATAATAACGGGGGCCAACGTCCTGACTTTC. Its protein is CASSQFRDIITGANVLTF. The entire variable domain, with the rest obtained from reference TRBV14 and TRBJ2-6, is as follows: EAGVTQFPSHSVIEKGQTVTLRCDPISGHDNLYWYRRVMGKEIKFLLHFVKESKQDESGMPNNRFLAERTGGTYSTLKVQPAELEDSGVYFCASSQFRDIITGANVLTFGAGSRLTVL.

The genes are TRBV25-1 and TRBJ1-4; D not certain. The V end was cut by 0 bases, the J end by 6 bases, with 17 bases between. The germline gives CDR1 MGHDK, CDR2 SYGVNS. CDR3 length equals 17 residues. The CDR3 DNA is TGTGCCAGCAGTGAATATGGTGGAGCAGGATCCGATGAAAAACTGTTTTTT. Translating it yields CASSEYGGAGSDEKLFF.

The V and J genes are TRBV7-9 and TRBJ2-3; the match to TRBD1 covers 8 bases. The CDR3 extends over 14 amino acids. V lost 5 bases and J lost 3; bases outside the gene matches: 4. CDR1 SEHNR and CDR2 FQNEAQ come from the germline V gene (reference sequence). The CDR3 here is CASSPGQETDTQYF. The CDR3 nucleotides read TGTGCCAGCAGCCCGGGACAGGAAACAGATACGCAGTATTTT.